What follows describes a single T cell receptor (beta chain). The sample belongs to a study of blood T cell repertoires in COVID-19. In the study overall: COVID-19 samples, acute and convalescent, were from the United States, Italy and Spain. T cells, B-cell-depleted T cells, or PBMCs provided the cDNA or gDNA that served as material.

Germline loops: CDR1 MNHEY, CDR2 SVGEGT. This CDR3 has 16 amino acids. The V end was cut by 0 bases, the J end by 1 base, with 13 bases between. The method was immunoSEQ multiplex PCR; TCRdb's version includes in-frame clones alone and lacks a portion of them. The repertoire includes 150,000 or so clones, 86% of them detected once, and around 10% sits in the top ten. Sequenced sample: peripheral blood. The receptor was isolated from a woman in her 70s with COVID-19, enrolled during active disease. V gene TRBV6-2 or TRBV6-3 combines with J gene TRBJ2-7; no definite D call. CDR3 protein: CASSYSGRQISYEQYF. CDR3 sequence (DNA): TGTGCCAGCAGTTACTCCGGCAGACAAATATCCTACGAGCAGTACTTC.